This T cell receptor (beta chain) came from a study of shared clonotypes between healthy human individuals. Across the study: Per-donor plates numbered three CD4 naive, three CD4 memory, two CD8 naive and one CD8 memory. Overall study results and limits: In having few donors, the study represented limited genetic and exposure-history diversity.

The trim removed 8 bases at V and 8 bases at J, leaving 8 bases unmatched. The length of the CDR3 is 12 residues. Per germline, CDR1 MGHDK and CDR2 SYGVNS. Libraries were prepared by immunoSEQ multiplex PCR; TCRdb keeps only in-frame clonotypes and omits some of them. The table lists about 1.1 million clones, 60% to 80% of them singletons, with about 0.94% in the top ten. This clone was observed a handful of times. The antigen remains unidentified. The source is a man between 18 and 35 years old in good health. Some clones in this sample may be carry-over from other donors' samples. Sequencing used memory CD4+ T cells from PBMCs. The subset is: CD45RA-negative fraction. V is TRBV25-1 and J is TRBJ1-1; 7 positions agree with TRBD1. The CDR3 DNA is TGTGCCAGCCGCTGGACAGGCAAAGAAGCTTTCTTT. It encodes CASRWTGKEAFF.